The present TCR beta chain was sequenced within a study of blood T cell repertoires in COVID-19. Profiling relied on immunoSEQ multiplex PCR, and the TCRdb table lists in-frame clones only, not all of them. The data show around 49,000 clones, roughly 79% seen once. CDR3 length equals 15 residues. J gave up 7 bases and V 0 bases, and 6 bases lay outside the gene matches. Germline CDR1 and CDR2: SEHNR and FQNEAQ (reference sequence). The rearrangement joins TRBV7-9 to TRBJ2-1, with 7 bases fitting TRBD2. This clonotype was obtained from a woman of 80 years or more with COVID-19, enrolled during active disease. Sequenced material: peripheral blood. CDR3 residues: CASSLARGSGNEQFF. The CDR3 region has the DNA TGTGCCAGCAGCTTAGCGCGGGGGAGCGGGAATGAGCAGTTCTTC. Together with reference TRBV7-9 and TRBJ2-1, the CDR3 gives the full variable domain: DTGVSQNPRHKITKRGQNVTFRCDPISEHNRLYWYRQTLGQGPEFLTYFQNEAQLEKSRLLSDRFSAERPKGSFSTLEIQRTEQGDSAMYLCASSLARGSGNEQFFGPGTRLTVL.